Each of the 28 T cell receptor beta chains below was sequenced from the same sample in a study of blood T cell repertoires in COVID-19. The method was immunoSEQ multiplex PCR; TCRdb's version includes in-frame clones alone and lacks a portion of them. Of 350,000 to 450,000 clones in the sample, over 75% were seen once. The sample was peripheral blood. These receptors were collected from a woman aged 60 to 75 with COVID-19, enrolled during active disease.

This clone was seen more than once but under ten times. This sequence joins TRBV6-5 and TRBJ1-2; the match to TRBD1 covers 7 bases. The CDR3 extends over 13 amino acids. Germline CDR1 reads MNHEY; CDR2 reads SVGAGI. V lost 6 bases, J lost 2 bases, and 3 bases stayed unmatched. The CDR3 DNA sequence: TGTGCCAGCAGCGTGACAGGGAACTATGGCTACACCTTC. Protein product: CASSVTGNYGYTF.

The CDR3 DNA follows: TGTGCCAGCAGCTTATGGGACACCCCAGAATTTGGCTACACCTTC. It is translated as CASSLWDTPEFGYTF. The rearrangement uses TRBV7-6 and TRBJ1-2, with D perhaps TRBD1 (6 bases). The V and J ends lost 2 bases and 7 bases respectively, with 17 bases between them. The CDR3 totals 15 residues. CDR1 SGHVS and CDR2 FNYEAQ come from the germline V gene.

This clone has only a few counts. The rearrangement links TRBV11-2 to TRBJ2-1, with 10 bases that match TRBD2. V lost 6 bases and J lost 12; bases outside the gene matches: 17. The CDR3 is 16 amino acids. Germline V gives CDR1 SGHAT, CDR2 FQNNGV. CDR3 region: CASRGRSGGASTAQFF. In DNA, the CDR3 is TGTGCCAGCAGGGGTAGGAGCGGGGGGGCCTCCACGGCGCAGTTCTTC.

The chain couples TRBV27 to TRBJ1-1, with unresolved D. This CDR3 spans 15 amino acids. Germline V gene data show CDR1 as MNHEY and CDR2 as SMNVEV (reference sequence). V lost 3 bases to trimming and J lost 3 bases, with 14 bases between them. In nucleotides, the CDR3 is TGTGCCAGCAGTTTTTTGCCGAAGTCAGACACTGAAGCTTTCTTT. Amino acids: CASSFLPKSDTEAFF.

This chain links TRBV15 with TRBJ2-3, with D possibly being TRBD1 (6 bases). V lost 8 bases, J lost 3 bases, and 21 bases lay in between. CDR3 length equals 16 residues. Germline V CDR1 and CDR2: LNHNV, YYDKDF (reference sequence). The CDR3 DNA follows: TGTGCCACCCTTCCTCAAGGGTCTAGGGGGACAGATACGCAGTATTTT. Translating gives CATLPQGSRGTDTQYF.

CDR3 bases: TGTGCCAGTAGTTTCTGGGGGGAGAGCAATCAGCCCCAGCATTTT. Protein sequence: CASSFWGESNQPQHF. This chain connects TRBV19 to TRBJ1-5; tentatively, D is TRBD1 (5 bases). V lost 5 bases to trimming and J lost 1 base, with 12 bases between them. Germline CDR1 and CDR2: LNHDA and SQIVND (reference sequence). The CDR3 extends over 15 amino acids.

The chain is built from TRBV27 and TRBJ1-1; D may be TRBD1 (5 bases). The CDR3 loop spans 17 amino acids. V lost 5 bases and J lost 0, with 19 bases in between. CDR1 and CDR2 from the germline V gene are MNHEY and SMNVEV (reference sequence). The CDR3 sequence is CASSPTLTGQVNTEAFF. Here the CDR3 DNA reads TGTGCCAGCAGTCCTACACTGACCGGACAAGTGAACACTGAAGCTTTCTTT.

The chain links TRBV18 to TRBJ1-5; D might be TRBD1 (6 bases). The V end lost 0 bases, the J end lost 5 bases, and 8 bases lay between the germline ends. The germline V gene encodes CDR1 KGHSH and CDR2 LQKENI. CDR3 size: 14 residues. Written as DNA, the CDR3 is TGTGCCAGCTCACCACCGCCAGGGGATCAGCCCCAGCATTTT. It specifies CASSPPPGDQPQHF.

This sequence joins TRBV6-5 and TRBJ1-5; tentatively, D is TRBD1 (5 bases). CDR1 and CDR2 (germline): MNHEY, SVGAGI. CDR3 length: 13 residues. V lost 5 bases and J 6 bases, leaving 11 bases between the germline ends. CDR3 sequence: CASSLGRGQPQHF. Written as DNA, the CDR3 is TGTGCCAGCAGTCTCGGGAGGGGTCAGCCCCAGCATTTT.

J is TRBJ2-7 and V is TRBV7-2; the D is unclear. Germline CDR1 and CDR2: SGHTA and FQGNSA. The CDR3 runs to 11 residues. The V and J ends lost 5 bases and 4 bases respectively, with 6 bases between them. CDR3 nucleotide sequence: TGTGCCAGCAGCCTCCAGTACGAGCAGTACTTC. As protein: CASSLQYEQYF. The full variable domain, completed using reference TRBV7-2 and TRBJ2-7, is GAGVSQSPSNKVTEKGKDVELRCDPISGHTALYWYRQSLGQGLEFLIYFQGNSAPDKSGLPSDRFSAERTGGSVSTLTIQRTQQEDSAVYLCASSLQYEQYFGPGTRLTVT.

This sequence joins TRBV3-1 (or the pseudogene TRBV3-2) and TRBJ1-1; 8 positions agree with TRBD1. V was clipped by 4 bases and J by 12 bases; unmatched bases: 10. The CDR3 has 13 residues. CDR1 is LGHDT, CDR2 YNNKEL, per germline (reference sequence). Here the CDR3 DNA reads TGTGCCAGCAGCCCCGGACAGGGCAAGATAACTTTCTTT. Protein product: CASSPGQGKITFF.

The CDR3: CASSLAGTGWTEAFF. In DNA form, the CDR3 reads TGTGCCAGCAGCTTGGCCGGGACAGGGTGGACTGAAGCTTTCTTT. The chain is built from TRBV5-4 and TRBJ1-1; 9 bases map to TRBD1. V lost 0 bases to trimming and J lost 5 bases; unmatched junction nucleotides: 5. The germline V gene encodes CDR1 SGHNT and CDR2 YYREEE (reference sequence). There are 15 residues in the CDR3. Supplemented by reference TRBV5-4 and TRBJ1-1, the full variable domain reads ETGVTQSPTHLIKTRGQQVTLRCSSQSGHNTVSWYQQALGQGPQFIFQYYREEENGRGNFPPRFSGLQFPNYSSELNVNALELDDSALYLCASSLAGTGWTEAFFGQGTRLTVV.

The V call is TRBV9, the J call TRBJ2-1, with 14 bases aligning to TRBD2. The length of the CDR3 is 15 residues. V trimming: 4 bases; J trimming: 7 bases; junction bases outside the gene matches: 4. Germline assignment: CDR1 SGDLS and CDR2 YYNGEE. CDR3 amino acids: CASSQGLAGVNEQFF. The CDR3 region has the DNA TGTGCCAGCAGCCAGGGACTAGCGGGGGTGAATGAGCAGTTCTTC. The full variable domain, completed using reference TRBV9 and TRBJ2-1, is DSGVTQTPKHLITATGQRVTLRCSPRSGDLSVYWYQQSLDQGLQFLIQYYNGEERAKGNILERFSAQQFPDLHSELNLSSLELGDSALYFCASSQGLAGVNEQFFGPGTRLTVL.

The CDR3 DNA follows: TGTGCCAGCAGCTTAAAGGCCCTGACTAGCGGGGGGCCGAACACCGGGGAGCTGTTTTTT. Encoded protein: CASSLKALTSGGPNTGELFF. This chain uses TRBV7-3 with TRBJ2-2; 13 nucleotides agree with TRBD2. Germline values: CDR1 SGHTA, CDR2 FQGTGA. The junction had 8 bases not matched to a gene; V was cut back by 1 base and J by 0 bases. The CDR3 spans 20 residues. Supplemented by reference TRBV7-3 and TRBJ2-2, the full variable domain reads GAGVSQTPSNKVTEKGKYVELRCDPISGHTALYWYRQSLGQGPEFLIYFQGTGAADDSGLPNDRFFAVRPEGSVSTLKIQRTERGDSAVYLCASSLKALTSGGPNTGELFFGEGSRLTVL.

The J gene is TRBJ1-2, the V gene TRBV5-6; 12 bases fit TRBD1. V dropped 5 bases and J dropped 7; count of bases not matched to a gene: 9. Germline V gene sequence: CDR1 SGHDT, CDR2 YYEEEE. This CDR3 region has 15 residues. The CDR3 here is CASRIPGQGAAGYTF. CDR3 bases: TGTGCCAGCAGAATTCCGGGACAGGGGGCAGCTGGCTACACCTTC.

The chain uses TRBV30 and TRBJ2-3, with D perhaps TRBD2 (5 bases). The germline V gene encodes CDR1 GTSNPN and CDR2 SVGIG (reference sequence). This CDR3 is built from 12 residues. The V gene lost 3 bases and the J gene lost 2 bases, with 6 bases spanning the gap. The CDR3: CAWRGATDTQYF. The CDR3 DNA is TGTGCCTGGAGGGGAGCCACAGATACGCAGTATTTT.

The chain has TRBV4-1 and TRBJ2-3, with TRBD2 matching over 8 bases. V shed 4 bases and J 5 bases; nucleotides not matched to a gene: 8. Germline loops: CDR1 MGHRA, CDR2 YSYEKL. The CDR3 runs to 15 residues. The DNA for the CDR3 is TGCGCCAGCAGCCCCAGCGGGGGCCAGGGAGATACGCAGTATTTT. Encoded protein: CASSPSGGQGDTQYF.

The CDR3 is CAISEPRAAGSTEAFF. The CDR3 coding sequence is TGTGCCATCAGTGAGCCCCGGGCCGCTGGGAGCACTGAAGCTTTCTTT. The V gene is TRBV10-3, the J gene TRBJ1-1, with no clear D. Germline V CDR1 and CDR2: ENHRY, SYGVKD. V was shortened by 2 bases and J by 4 bases, with 17 bases between the two germline ends. The CDR3 has 16 amino acids.

The rearrangement joins TRBV7-6 to TRBJ1-1; D unresolved. From germline, CDR1 is SGHVS and CDR2 FNYEAQ. Trimming took 2 bases from V and 4 from J, leaving 11 bases between them. CDR3 length: 14 residues. The CDR3 DNA is TGTGCCAGCAGCTTATATGAGGGAAGCACTGAAGCTTTCTTT. It is translated as CASSLYEGSTEAFF.

The V and J genes are TRBV21-1 and TRBJ2-2; TRBD1 is the table's D call and was not checked against the DNA. TRBV21-1 is a documented pseudogene. The length of the CDR3 is 14 residues. The CDR3 DNA reads as TGTGCCAGCAGTGACAGGGAGGACACCGGGGAGCTGTTTTTT. This gives the protein CASSDREDTGELFF.

The CDR3: CASSRPGSGDNEQFF. In nucleotides, the CDR3 is TGTGCCAGCAGCCGACCGGGGTCGGGGGACAATGAGCAGTTCTTC. V is TRBV28 and J is TRBJ2-1; possible D gene TRBD2, 6 bases. Trimming removed 6 bases from V and 5 bases from J, with 17 bases in between. Germline V gene data show CDR1 as MDHEN and CDR2 as SYDVKM. The CDR3 runs 15 residues. Full variable domain (remainder filled in from reference TRBV28 and TRBJ2-1): DVKVTQSSRYLVKRTGEKVFLECVQDMDHENMFWYRQDPGLGLRLIYFSYDVKMKEKGDIPEGYSVSREKKERFSLILESASTNQTSMYLCASSRPGSGDNEQFFGPGTRLTVL.

This rearrangement joins TRBV6-5 to TRBJ2-7, with TRBD2 identical over 7 bases. CDR3 size: 12 residues. CDR1 is MNHEY, CDR2 SVGAGI, per germline. V trimming: 4 bases; J trimming: 5 bases; junction bases outside the gene matches: 2. In nucleotides, the CDR3 is TGTGCCAGCAGTTGGGGAGGGAACGAGCAGTACTTC. As protein: CASSWGGNEQYF.

Concerning this clone: The same CDR3 can be traced to other DNA sequences in this sample. V gene TRBV6-5 combines with J gene TRBJ2-5; TRBD1 might be the D (5 bases). There are 12 residues in the CDR3. V lost 2 bases and J 4 bases, leaving 5 bases between the germline ends. Germline CDR1 MNHEY, CDR2 SVGAGI. The CDR3 region has the DNA TGTGCCAGCAGTTACAGGGGAGAGACCCAGTACTTC. It yields the protein CASSYRGETQYF.

V usage is TRBV19 and J usage is TRBJ1-6, with 10 positions matching TRBD1. The CDR3 length is 14 residues. Germline V gene data show CDR1 as LNHDA and CDR2 as SQIVND (reference sequence). Germline trimming cut 4 bases from V and 7 bases from J; bases unmatched to any gene: 1. CDR3 in amino acids: CASSTTGGNSPLHF. The DNA for the CDR3 is TGTGCCAGTAGTACGACAGGGGGCAATTCACCCCTCCACTTT. Supplemented by reference TRBV19 and TRBJ1-6, the full variable domain reads DGGITQSPKYLFRKEGQNVTLSCEQNLNHDAMYWYRQDPGQGLRLIYYSQIVNDFQKGDIAEGYSVSREKKESFPLTVTSAQKNPTAFYLCASSTTGGNSPLHFGNGTRLTVT.

V usage is TRBV9 and J usage is TRBJ2-7, with D perhaps TRBD2 (5 bases). The V end lost 3 bases, the J end lost 3 bases, and 16 bases lay between the germline ends. This CDR3 is 15 amino acids long. The V gene's germline CDR1 is SGDLS and CDR2 YYNGEE. CDR3 residues: CASSGNRESGYEQYF. The CDR3 bases are TGTGCCAGCAGCGGAAACCGGGAATCCGGCTACGAGCAGTACTTC. Drawing the rest from reference TRBV9 and TRBJ2-7, the complete variable domain is DSGVTQTPKHLITATGQRVTLRCSPRSGDLSVYWYQQSLDQGLQFLIQYYNGEERAKGNILERFSAQQFPDLHSELNLSSLELGDSALYFCASSGNRESGYEQYFGPGTRLTVT.

The chain employs TRBV30 and TRBJ2-5; no definite D call. Germline V CDR1 and CDR2: GTSNPN, SVGIG (reference sequence). This CDR3 has 14 residues. V lost 6 bases, J lost 4 bases, and 18 bases lay in between. CDR3 protein: CACRRALRRETQYF. The CDR3 coding sequence is TGTGCCTGTAGGCGAGCGTTAAGGCGAGAGACCCAGTACTTC.

This chain joins TRBV7-8 and TRBJ1-4; the D gene is possibly TRBD1 (5 bases). The CDR3 has 15 amino acids. Germline assignment: CDR1 SGHVS and CDR2 FQNEAQ. Trimming removed 1 base at V and 7 bases at J, with 13 bases between. CDR3 region: CASSLGSGGLEKLFF. The DNA of the CDR3 is TGTGCCAGCAGCTTAGGGTCGGGGGGACTTGAAAAACTGTTTTTT. The full variable domain, its missing parts supplied by reference TRBV7-8 and TRBJ1-4, is GAGVSQSPRYKVAKRGQDVALRCDPISGHVSLFWYQQALGQGPEFLTYFQNEAQLDKSGLPSDRFFAERPEGSVSTLKIQRTQQEDSAVYLCASSLGSGGLEKLFFGSGTQLSVL.

As DNA, the CDR3 is TGTGCCAGCAGCGTAGTTGATTACGGGATCGATGGCTACACCTTC. It translates to CASSVVDYGIDGYTF. V gene TRBV9 combines with J gene TRBJ1-2, with unresolved D. The CDR3 sequence is 15 residues long. Germline CDR1 and CDR2: SGDLS and YYNGEE. The V end lost 0 bases, the J end lost 6 bases, and 15 bases lay between the germline ends.